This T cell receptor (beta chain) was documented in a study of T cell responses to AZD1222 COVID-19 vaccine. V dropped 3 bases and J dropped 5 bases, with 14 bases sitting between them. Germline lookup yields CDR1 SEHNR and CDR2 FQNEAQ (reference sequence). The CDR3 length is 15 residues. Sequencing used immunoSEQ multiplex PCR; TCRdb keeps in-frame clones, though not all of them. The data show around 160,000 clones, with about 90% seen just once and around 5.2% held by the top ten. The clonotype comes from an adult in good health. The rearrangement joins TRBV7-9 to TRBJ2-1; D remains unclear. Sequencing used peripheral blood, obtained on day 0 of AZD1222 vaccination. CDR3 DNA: TGTGCCAGCAGCTTTAAGGGTGGGTTCAACAATGAGCAGTTCTTC. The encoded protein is CASSFKGGFNNEQFF.